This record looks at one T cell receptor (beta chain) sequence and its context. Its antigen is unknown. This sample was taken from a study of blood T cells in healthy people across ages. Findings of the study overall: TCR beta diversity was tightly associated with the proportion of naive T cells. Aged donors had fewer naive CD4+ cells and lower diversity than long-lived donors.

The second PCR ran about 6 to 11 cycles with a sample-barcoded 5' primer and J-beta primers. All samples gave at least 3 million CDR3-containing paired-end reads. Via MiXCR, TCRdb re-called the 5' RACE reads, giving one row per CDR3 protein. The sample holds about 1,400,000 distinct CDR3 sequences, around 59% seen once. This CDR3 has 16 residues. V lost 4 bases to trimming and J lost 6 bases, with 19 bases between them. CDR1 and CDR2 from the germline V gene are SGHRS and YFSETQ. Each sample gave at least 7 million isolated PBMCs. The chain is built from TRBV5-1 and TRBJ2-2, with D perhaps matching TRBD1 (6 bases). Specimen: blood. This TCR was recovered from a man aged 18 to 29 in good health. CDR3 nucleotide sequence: TGCGCCAGCAGCCCTCGACAGGATAACAGGGCCGGGGAGCTGTTTTTT. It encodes CASSPRQDNRAGELFF.